A selection of T cell receptor beta chains follows, all from one sample in a study of shared clonotypes between healthy human individuals. Using immunoSEQ multiplex PCR, the repertoire was profiled, and TCRdb retains in-frame clones only, with some absent. Counted here are more than 2,000,000 clones, approximately 92% occurring once; the ten biggest clones make up over 0.12%. The sample comprised naive CD4+ T cells sorted from blood. Receptors were obtained from a man in his late teens or twenties in good health. Each CDR3 is given with its conserved first and last residue. Each record gives: J gene, CDR3 length, clone size, V gene, D gene, CDR3 DNA, CDR3 protein. A D gene is named only where the DNA matches it firmly. Size tells how often a clone was seen (once, few, many) or the class of an expanded clone, and some rows leave it out.

>TRBJ1-6|15|NA|TRBV5-4|TRBD1
TGTGCCAGCAGCCATCGGGACAGGGACAATTCACCCCTCCACTTT
CASSHRDRDNSPLHF
>TRBJ2-1|14|once|TRBV18|NA
TGTGCCAGCTCACCACAGCACTCCTACAATGAGCAGTTCTTC
CASSPQHSYNEQFF
>TRBJ2-3|15|NA|TRBV30|TRBD2
TGTGCCTGGAGGGAGCGGGAGCGTGGCACAGATACGCAGTATTTT
CAWRERERGTDTQYF
>TRBJ1-2|14|NA|TRBV5-4|NA
TGTGCCAGCAGCCGTCAGGGAGTTTCCTATGGCTACACCTTC
CASSRQGVSYGYTF
>TRBJ2-7|16|NA|TRBV6-5|NA
TGTGCCAGCAGTTACTCGATGCAGCCCGGGGCCTACGAGCAGTACTTC
CASSYSMQPGAYEQYF
>TRBJ2-7|16|NA|TRBV5-1|TRBD2
TGCGCCAGCAGCTCCGGGACTAGCGGCATCCTGTGGGAGCAGTACTTC
CASSSGTSGILWEQYF
>TRBJ1-5|14|few|TRBV5-6|TRBD1
TGTGCCAGCAGCTTGGACAGGGGAAATCAGCCCCAGCATTTT
CASSLDRGNQPQHF
>TRBJ1-5|12|once|TRBV19|NA
TGTGCCAGTACCCGGAAGAATCAGCCCCAGCATTTT
CASTRKNQPQHF
>TRBJ1-1|14|few|TRBV5-1|NA
TGCGCCAGCAGCTTAGGGCACCAGAACACTGAAGCTTTCTTT
CASSLGHQNTEAFF
>TRBJ2-4|15|NA|TRBV5-4|NA
TGTGCCAGCAGCTTGGCAGGTAGTGGGGAGGCAACGGAGTACTTC
CASSLAGSGEATEYF
>TRBJ1-6|13|NA|TRBV6-6|NA
TGTGCCAGCACGACCCCTGACAGCTCACCCCTCCACTTT
CASTTPDSSPLHF
>TRBJ1-2|15|once|TRBV7-2|NA
TGTGCCAGCAGCTTAAAGTGGGGGCCTACCTATGGCTACACCTTC
CASSLKWGPTYGYTF
>TRBJ2-2|15|NA|TRBV7-2|TRBD2
TGTGCCAGCAGCTTAGTCGGGAGGGACACCGGGGAGCTGTTTTTT
CASSLVGRDTGELFF
>TRBJ1-4|17|NA|TRBV18|NA
TGTGCCAGCTCACGAGGGACAATTGGCGGGACTAATGAAAAACTGTTTTTT
CASSRGTIGGTNEKLFF
>TRBJ1-1|13|NA|TRBV7-9|NA
TGTGCCAGCAGCTTAGTTGGGGGGGCTGAAGCTTTCTTT
CASSLVGGAEAFF
>TRBJ1-2|13|NA|TRBV4-1|NA
TGCGCCAGCAGCCTCTTAGGGACCCCTGGCTACACCTTC
CASSLLGTPGYTF
>TRBJ1-3|18|once|TRBV4-2|NA
TGTGCCAGCAGCCAAGACCCCACGCAAGTTTTCTCTGGAAACACCATATATTTT
CASSQDPTQVFSGNTIYF
>TRBJ2-5|14|NA|TRBV9|NA
TGTGCCAGCAGCCCAGACTGGCAAACTGAGACCCAGTACTTC
CASSPDWQTETQYF
>TRBJ2-1|17|NA|TRBV25-1|TRBD2
TGTGCCAGCAGTGGAGGGCTAGCGGGAGAAAAGGCGGATGAGCAGTTCTTC
CASSGGLAGEKADEQFF
>TRBJ1-2|13|NA|TRBV5-1|NA
TGCGCCAGCAGCTTGGTCCCAGGTCTTGGCTACACCTTC
CASSLVPGLGYTF
>TRBJ2-5|14|NA|TRBV2|NA
TGTGCCAGCAGTGAAAACCCCAGGTTGCAGACCCAGTACTTC
CASSENPRLQTQYF
>TRBJ1-3|15|NA|TRBV6-6|NA
TGTGCCAGCGGATCAGGGTCGGTCTCTGGAAACACCATATATTTT
CASGSGSVSGNTIYF
>TRBJ2-7|16|NA|TRBV6-5|TRBD2
TGTGCCAGCAGTTACCTCACCAGCGGGAGGGGCTACGAGCAGTACTTC
CASSYLTSGRGYEQYF
>TRBJ1-5|14|NA|TRBV2|NA
TGTGCCAGCAGTGGGGGGGCTAGCAATCAGCCCCAGCATTTT
CASSGGASNQPQHF
>TRBJ1-5|14|NA|TRBV19|TRBD1
TGTGCCAGTAGTACGACAGGGGCACAGCAGCCCCAGCATTTT
CASSTTGAQQPQHF
>TRBJ2-3|16|NA|TRBV6-1|NA
TGTGCCAGCAGTGGGCGAAGGCAAGGGGGCACAGATACGCAGTATTTT
CASSGRRQGGTDTQYF
>TRBJ1-1|13|NA|TRBV2|NA
TGTGCCAGCAGTGCATCAGGGAACACTGAAGCTTTCTTT
CASSASGNTEAFF
>TRBJ2-4|16|NA|TRBV7-2|TRBD1
TGTGCCAGCAGCCAATCGACAGGGAAGGGTGAAAACATTCAGTACTTC
CASSQSTGKGENIQYF
>TRBJ2-7|14|NA|TRBV28|NA
TGTGCCAGCAGTTTAGAGTTCCAGGCGGGGATCAAGTACTTC
CASSLEFQAGIKYF
>TRBJ1-1|14|NA|TRBV11-2|NA
TGTGCCAGCAGCCATAGAGAGGGGAGCACTGAAGCTTTCTTT
CASSHREGSTEAFF
>TRBJ1-5|14|NA|TRBV2|TRBD1
TGTGCCAGCAGTGGTCAGGGGGCGAGTCAGCCCCAGCATTTT
CASSGQGASQPQHF
>TRBJ1-5|14|few|TRBV5-6|TRBD1
TGTGCCAGCAGCTTAGGGACAGCATATCAGCCCCAGCATTTT
CASSLGTAYQPQHF
>TRBJ2-7|15|NA|TRBV11-1|TRBD2
TGTGCCAGCAGCTCGCGAGCGGGGGGCCCCTACGAGCAGTACTTC
CASSSRAGGPYEQYF
>TRBJ1-6|15|NA|TRBV6-1|NA
TGTGCCAGCAGAGGGAGGAGCTCCTATAATTCACCCCTCCACTTT
CASRGRSSYNSPLHF
>TRBJ2-1|14|NA|TRBV4-3|TRBD2
TGCGCCAGCAGCCAGGGTGGACCGGGGGGTGAGCAGTTCTTC
CASSQGGPGGEQFF
>TRBJ2-3|15|NA|TRBV9|TRBD1
TGTGCCAGCAGCGTGCTGGGACAGGGGACAGATACGCAGTATTTT
CASSVLGQGTDTQYF
>TRBJ2-2|13|NA|TRBV11-3|NA
TGTGCCAGCAGCTTAGAGGTGACCGGGGAGCTGTTTTTT
CASSLEVTGELFF
>TRBJ2-3|15|NA|TRBV6-1|NA
TGTGCCAGCAGTACACAGCACGTGGGCACAGATACGCAGTATTTT
CASSTQHVGTDTQYF
>TRBJ1-1|18|NA|TRBV28|NA
TGTGCCAGCAGTTTAATACGAAAGGCGGGGGTAGCGAACACTGAAGCTTTCTTT
CASSLIRKAGVANTEAFF
>TRBJ2-1|16|NA|TRBV30|TRBD2
TGTGCCTGGAGTGTCGGGACTAGCGGGGCCTACAATGAGCAGTTCTTC
CAWSVGTSGAYNEQFF
>TRBJ1-1|13|few|TRBV5-4|TRBD1
TGTGCCAGCAGTTCGGACAGGGCCCTTGAAGCTTTCTTT
CASSSDRALEAFF
>TRBJ2-3|13|NA|TRBV19|TRBD2
TGTGCCAGTAGGACTAGCGGGGGAGATACGCAGTATTTT
CASRTSGGDTQYF
>TRBJ2-3|14|NA|TRBV27|NA
TGTGCCAGCAGTTATCCTTGGAGCACAGATACGCAGTATTTT
CASSYPWSTDTQYF
>TRBJ1-4|15|NA|TRBV5-6|NA
TGTGCCAGCAGCTTGGTATCGGGGAAGGGTGAAAAACTGTTTTTT
CASSLVSGKGEKLFF
>TRBJ2-5|14|once|TRBV5-6|NA
TGTGCCAGCAGCTCCTCCGAGGGGGAAGAGACCCAGTACTTC
CASSSSEGEETQYF
>TRBJ2-7|15|NA|TRBV28|NA
TGTGCCAGCAGTTTTATGCGGGGAAGCTCCTACGAGCAGTACTTC
CASSFMRGSSYEQYF
>TRBJ2-5|14|once|TRBV5-4|NA
TGTGCCAGCAGCTTGGTATCCGGAGGGGAGACCCAGTACTTC
CASSLVSGGETQYF
>TRBJ2-5|11|NA|TRBV2|NA
TGTGCCAGCAGTGGGGAGGAGACCCAGTACTTC
CASSGEETQYF
>TRBJ2-7|13|NA|TRBV29-1|TRBD1
TGCAGCACGCTGGACAGGCAACCCTACGAGCAGTACTTC
CSTLDRQPYEQYF
>TRBJ1-2|14|NA|TRBV5-6|TRBD1
TGTGCCAGCAGCCATTGGGACAGCAAATATGGCTACACCTTC
CASSHWDSKYGYTF
>TRBJ2-1|15|once|TRBV21-1|NA
TGTGCCATCCCTGTGGGGGGTAGCTCCTACAATGAGCAGTTCTTC
CAIPVGGSSYNEQFF
>TRBJ1-5|15|NA|TRBV7-8|TRBD1
TGTGCCAGCAGCTTAAGGGACAGGGGCGCTCAGCCCCAGCATTTT
CASSLRDRGAQPQHF
>TRBJ2-7|15|NA|TRBV5-1|TRBD2
TGCGCCAGCAGCCCGCAGGGAGGGAGTATTTACGAGCAGTACTTC
CASSPQGGSIYEQYF
>TRBJ2-5|13|NA|TRBV7-2|NA
TGTGCCAGCAGCCGTGGATTACAAGAGACCCAGTACTTC
CASSRGLQETQYF
>TRBJ2-7|13|NA|TRBV19|TRBD1
TGTGCCAGTAAGGGGACAGGGGTATACGAGCAGTACTTC
CASKGTGVYEQYF
>TRBJ1-3|14|NA|TRBV30|NA
TGTGCCTGGACCCCTGGAGGCTCTGGAAACACCATATATTTT
CAWTPGGSGNTIYF
>TRBJ1-4|14|few|TRBV4-1|TRBD1
TGCGCCAGCAGCCCGGGACAGGGAAATGAAAAACTGTTTTTT
CASSPGQGNEKLFF
>TRBJ2-7|14|NA|TRBV6-5|TRBD1
TGTGCCAGCAGTTACGCGGACAGGGGAGGCGAGCAGTACTTC
CASSYADRGGEQYF